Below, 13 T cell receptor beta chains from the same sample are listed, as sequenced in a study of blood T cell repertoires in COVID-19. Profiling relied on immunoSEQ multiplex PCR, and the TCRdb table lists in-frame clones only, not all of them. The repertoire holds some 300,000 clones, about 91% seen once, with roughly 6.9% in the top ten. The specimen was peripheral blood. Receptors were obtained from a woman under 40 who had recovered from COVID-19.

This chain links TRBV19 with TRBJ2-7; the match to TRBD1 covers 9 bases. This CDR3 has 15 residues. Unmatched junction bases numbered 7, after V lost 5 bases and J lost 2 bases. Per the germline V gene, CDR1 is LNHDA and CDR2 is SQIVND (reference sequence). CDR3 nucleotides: TGTGCCAGTAGTTCCGGGACAGGGTTCGCCTACGAGCAGTACTTC. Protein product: CASSSGTGFAYEQYF.

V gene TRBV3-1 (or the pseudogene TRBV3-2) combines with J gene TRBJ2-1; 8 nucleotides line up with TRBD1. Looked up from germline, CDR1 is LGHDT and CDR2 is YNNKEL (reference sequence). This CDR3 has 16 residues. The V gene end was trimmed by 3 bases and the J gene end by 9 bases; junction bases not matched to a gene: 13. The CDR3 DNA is TGTGCCAGCAGCCAGAGCGGACAGGGAAGGATTGGTGAGCAGTTCTTC. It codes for CASSQSGQGRIGEQFF.

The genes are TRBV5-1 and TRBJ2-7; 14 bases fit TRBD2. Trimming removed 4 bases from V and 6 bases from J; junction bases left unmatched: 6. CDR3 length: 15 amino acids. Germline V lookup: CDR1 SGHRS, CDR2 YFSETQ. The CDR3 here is CASSVTSGGAVEQYF. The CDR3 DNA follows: TGCGCCAGCAGCGTGACTAGCGGGGGGGCCGTCGAGCAGTACTTC.

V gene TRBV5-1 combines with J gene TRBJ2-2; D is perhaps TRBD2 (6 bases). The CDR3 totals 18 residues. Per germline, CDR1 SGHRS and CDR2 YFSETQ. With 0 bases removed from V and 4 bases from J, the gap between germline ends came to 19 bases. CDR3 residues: CASSLEGRRGRATGELFF. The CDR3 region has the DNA TGCGCCAGCAGCTTGGAAGGGCGGCGGGGACGAGCCACCGGGGAGCTGTTTTTT.

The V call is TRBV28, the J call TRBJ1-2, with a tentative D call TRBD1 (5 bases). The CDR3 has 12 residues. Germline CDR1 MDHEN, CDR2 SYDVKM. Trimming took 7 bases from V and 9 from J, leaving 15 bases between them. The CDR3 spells CASTIGVGRYTF. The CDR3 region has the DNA TGTGCCAGCACCATAGGGGTGGGTCGCTACACCTTC.

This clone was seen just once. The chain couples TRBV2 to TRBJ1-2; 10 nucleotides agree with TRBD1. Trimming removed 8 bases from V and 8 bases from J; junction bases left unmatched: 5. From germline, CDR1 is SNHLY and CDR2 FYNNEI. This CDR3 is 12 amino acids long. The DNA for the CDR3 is TGTGCCAGCCGGACAGGGGGAAAAGGCTACACCTTC. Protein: CASRTGGKGYTF.

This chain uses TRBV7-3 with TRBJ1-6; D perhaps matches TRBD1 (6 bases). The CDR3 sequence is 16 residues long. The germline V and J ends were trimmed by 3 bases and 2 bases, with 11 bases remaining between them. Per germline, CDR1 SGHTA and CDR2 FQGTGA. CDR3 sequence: CASSLIGGPYNSPLHF. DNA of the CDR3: TGTGCCAGCAGCTTGATAGGGGGACCCTATAATTCACCCCTCCACTTT.

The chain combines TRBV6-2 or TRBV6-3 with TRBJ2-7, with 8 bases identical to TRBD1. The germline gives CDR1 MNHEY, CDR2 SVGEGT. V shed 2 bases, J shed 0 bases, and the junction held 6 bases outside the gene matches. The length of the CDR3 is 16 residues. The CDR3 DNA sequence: TGTGCCAGCAGTTACGTGACAGGGGCGAGCTCCTACGAGCAGTACTTC. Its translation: CASSYVTGASSYEQYF.

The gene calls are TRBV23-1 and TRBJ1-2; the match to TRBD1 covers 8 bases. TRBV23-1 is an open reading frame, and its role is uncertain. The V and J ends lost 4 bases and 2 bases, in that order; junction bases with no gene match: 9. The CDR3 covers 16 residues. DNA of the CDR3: TGCGCCAGCAGTCGCCCCGGACAGGGTATCAACTATGGCTACACCTTC. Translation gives CASSRPGQGINYGYTF.

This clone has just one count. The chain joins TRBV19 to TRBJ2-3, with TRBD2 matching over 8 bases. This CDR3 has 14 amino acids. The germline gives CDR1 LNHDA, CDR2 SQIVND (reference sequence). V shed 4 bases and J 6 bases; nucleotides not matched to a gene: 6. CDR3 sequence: CASSSGGPGDTQYF. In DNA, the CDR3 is TGTGCCAGTAGTAGCGGGGGGCCAGGGGATACGCAGTATTTT.

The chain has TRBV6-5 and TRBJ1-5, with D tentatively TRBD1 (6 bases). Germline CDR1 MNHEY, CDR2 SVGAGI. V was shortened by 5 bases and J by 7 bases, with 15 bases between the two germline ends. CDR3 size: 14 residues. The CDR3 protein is CASSTTGRGQPQHF. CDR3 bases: TGTGCCAGCAGTACCACAGGGAGAGGACAGCCCCAGCATTTT.

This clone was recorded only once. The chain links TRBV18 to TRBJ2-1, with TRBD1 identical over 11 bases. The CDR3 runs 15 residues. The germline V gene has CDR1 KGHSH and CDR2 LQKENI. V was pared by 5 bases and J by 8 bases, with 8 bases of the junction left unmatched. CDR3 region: CASSSRDRGADEQFF. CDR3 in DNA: TGTGCCAGCTCATCCCGGGACAGGGGGGCGGATGAGCAGTTCTTC.

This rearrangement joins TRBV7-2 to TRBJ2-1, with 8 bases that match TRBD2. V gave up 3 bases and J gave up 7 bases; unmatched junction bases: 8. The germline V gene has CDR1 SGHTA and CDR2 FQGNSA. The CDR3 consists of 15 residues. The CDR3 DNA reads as TGTGCCAGCAGCTTTTCCGGGGGGGCCTCTAATGAGCAGTTCTTC. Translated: CASSFSGGASNEQFF.